This is a list of T cell receptor beta chains from one sample in a study of blood T cells in healthy people across ages. TCRdb reprocessed the 5' RACE reads via MiXCR and lists one record per CDR3 protein. The repertoire holds 700,000 to 850,000 distinct CDR3 sequences, with approximately 35% as singletons. The sample consisted of blood. The receptors were sampled from a man younger than 30 in good health. Both conserved end residues are part of each CDR3. A D gene is named only where the DNA matches it firmly. Clone size is not always given. Where it is, it says once, few, many or a class for expanded clones.

abundance: -
j_gene: TRBJ2-3
d_gene: -
v_gene: TRBV28
CDR3nt: TGTGCCAGCAGTCCTAAGGGTGGACAGCCGTGCAGGCAGTATTTT
CDR3aa: CASSPKGGQPCRQYF

abundance: many
j_gene: TRBJ1-2
d_gene: -
v_gene: TRBV12-3/TRBV12-4
CDR3nt: TGTGCCAGTAACCACTTCGGGGTCGGGGACTATGGCTACACCTTC
CDR3aa: CASNHFGVGDYGYTF

abundance: few
j_gene: TRBJ2-1
d_gene: TRBD2
v_gene: TRBV5-6
CDR3nt: TGTGCCAGCAGCTTCCTGGGACTAGCTGTAGGAGATGAGCAGTTCTTC
CDR3aa: CASSFLGLAVGDEQFF

abundance: -
j_gene: TRBJ2-5
d_gene: -
v_gene: TRBV5-1
CDR3nt: TGCGCCAGCAGCATGCCCAGGGGGGACAGAGAGACCCAGTACTTC
CDR3aa: CASSMPRGDRETQYF

abundance: many
j_gene: TRBJ2-3
d_gene: -
v_gene: TRBV4-3
CDR3nt: TGCGCCAGCAGCCTCGGTATTAGGGGTTCAGATACGCAGTATTTT
CDR3aa: CASSLGIRGSDTQYF

abundance: -
j_gene: TRBJ2-1
d_gene: -
v_gene: TRBV27
CDR3nt: TGTGCCAGCAGTTTATTCAGGCCAGGTGCAGGGAACTACAATGAGCAGTTCTTC
CDR3aa: CASSLFRPGAGNYNEQFF

abundance: -
j_gene: TRBJ2-5
d_gene: -
v_gene: TRBV12-3/TRBV12-4
CDR3nt: TGTGCCAGCATAAGGGGGGGGGGAGTTCTTCAAGAGACCCAGTACTTC
CDR3aa: CASIRGGGVLQETQYF

abundance: -
j_gene: TRBJ1-3
d_gene: -
v_gene: TRBV12-3/TRBV12-4
CDR3nt: TGTGCCAGCCGCGGGACACCCTCTGGAAACACCATATATTTT
CDR3aa: CASRGTPSGNTIYF

abundance: few
j_gene: TRBJ2-1
d_gene: TRBD2
v_gene: TRBV10-3
CDR3nt: TGTGCCATCAGACTAGCGGGGCTTCAGTTCTTC
CDR3aa: CAIRLAGLQFF

abundance: few
j_gene: TRBJ1-5
d_gene: TRBD1
v_gene: TRBV6-2/TRBV6-3
CDR3nt: TGTGCCAGCAGTTACCCAGGACAGGGGGCATGGCAGCCCCAGCATTTT
CDR3aa: CASSYPGQGAWQPQHF

abundance: -
j_gene: TRBJ1-2
d_gene: TRBD1
v_gene: TRBV29-1
CDR3nt: TGCAGCGCTGGGACAGGCCGGGAGGGCTACACCTTC
CDR3aa: CSAGTGREGYTF

abundance: -
j_gene: TRBJ2-7
d_gene: -
v_gene: TRBV10-3
CDR3nt: TGTGCCATCAGTGACCTCAGGGGCCGAACCTACGAGCAGTACTTC
CDR3aa: CAISDLRGRTYEQYF

abundance: few
j_gene: TRBJ2-7
d_gene: -
v_gene: TRBV6-2/TRBV6-3
CDR3nt: TGTGCCAGCCGTAGGAGGCCTGGGGCTTACAATGAGCAGTACTTC
CDR3aa: CASRRRPGAYNEQYF

abundance: -
j_gene: TRBJ1-5
d_gene: -
v_gene: TRBV12-3/TRBV12-4
CDR3nt: TGTGCCAGCAGTTTAGGGTTGGGGGGCCCGAATCAGCCCCAGCATTTT
CDR3aa: CASSLGLGGPNQPQHF

abundance: -
j_gene: TRBJ1-1
d_gene: -
v_gene: TRBV20-1
CDR3nt: TGCAGTGCTAGGATGGACAGAAACACTGAAGCTTTCTTT
CDR3aa: CSARMDRNTEAFF

abundance: -
j_gene: TRBJ1-1
d_gene: -
v_gene: TRBV4-3
CDR3nt: TGCGCCAGCAGCCAAGATGCGGACGGCTACACTGAAGCTTTCTTT
CDR3aa: CASSQDADGYTEAFF

abundance: few
j_gene: TRBJ1-1
d_gene: -
v_gene: TRBV12-3/TRBV12-4
CDR3nt: TGTGCCAGCAGTTTAGGGGGGTCTCTCCTAGGGACTGAAGCTTTCTTT
CDR3aa: CASSLGGSLLGTEAFF

abundance: -
j_gene: TRBJ2-5
d_gene: TRBD1
v_gene: TRBV4-1
CDR3nt: TGCGCCAGCAGCCAAGCGACAGGGGACCGGGAGACCCAGTACTTC
CDR3aa: CASSQATGDRETQYF

abundance: -
j_gene: TRBJ1-1
d_gene: TRBD1
v_gene: TRBV27
CDR3nt: TGTGCCAGCAGCCGACAGGGTGGAGTTGAAGCTTTCTTT
CDR3aa: CASSRQGGVEAFF

abundance: -
j_gene: TRBJ1-2
d_gene: -
v_gene: TRBV2
CDR3nt: TGTGCCAGCAGTGAATGGGTAGGGAGGGGCTACACCTTC
CDR3aa: CASSEWVGRGYTF

abundance: -
j_gene: TRBJ2-3
d_gene: -
v_gene: TRBV12-3/TRBV12-4
CDR3nt: TGTGCCAGCAGTTTCGCGGTGTGGGATACGCAGTATTTT
CDR3aa: CASSFAVWDTQYF

abundance: -
j_gene: TRBJ2-7
d_gene: TRBD1
v_gene: TRBV6-5
CDR3nt: TGTGCCAGCAGCCCTACCGGGGGACAGGGGACTTACGAGCAGTACTTC
CDR3aa: CASSPTGGQGTYEQYF

abundance: -
j_gene: TRBJ1-6
d_gene: TRBD1
v_gene: TRBV5-1
CDR3nt: TGCGCCAGCAGCTTAGGACAGGTTGGGAATTCACCCCTCCACTTT
CDR3aa: CASSLGQVGNSPLHF

abundance: -
j_gene: TRBJ1-4
d_gene: -
v_gene: TRBV7-9
CDR3nt: TGTGCCAGCAGTAAGGACGGAGCTAATGAAAAACTGTTTTTT
CDR3aa: CASSKDGANEKLFF

abundance: -
j_gene: TRBJ1-2
d_gene: TRBD1
v_gene: TRBV29-1
CDR3nt: TGCAGCGTGGATGACAGGGGGCAACTCTATGGCTACACCTTC
CDR3aa: CSVDDRGQLYGYTF

abundance: -
j_gene: TRBJ1-5
d_gene: -
v_gene: TRBV20-1
CDR3nt: TGCAGTGCTAGACAGGGGACGGGGCAGCCCCAGCATTTT
CDR3aa: CSARQGTGQPQHF

abundance: -
j_gene: TRBJ1-1
d_gene: -
v_gene: TRBV29-1
CDR3nt: TGCAGCCTTGGAGGGGGGACTGAAGCTTTCTTT
CDR3aa: CSLGGGTEAFF

abundance: many
j_gene: TRBJ2-7
d_gene: -
v_gene: TRBV6-2/TRBV6-3
CDR3nt: TGTGCCAGCAGTGTGGGCTACGAGCAGTACTTC
CDR3aa: CASSVGYEQYF

abundance: -
j_gene: TRBJ2-1
d_gene: -
v_gene: TRBV5-1
CDR3nt: TGCGCCAGCAGCTTTAAGACAGACAATGAGCAGTTCTTC
CDR3aa: CASSFKTDNEQFF

abundance: -
j_gene: TRBJ2-3
d_gene: TRBD2
v_gene: TRBV20-1
CDR3nt: TGCAGTGCTAGAGACCAAGCGGGGGTCTCCACAGATACGCAGTATTTT
CDR3aa: CSARDQAGVSTDTQYF

abundance: many
j_gene: TRBJ2-3
d_gene: -
v_gene: TRBV4-3
CDR3nt: TGCGCCAGCAGCCACCTTACCACAGATACGCAGTATTTT
CDR3aa: CASSHLTTDTQYF

abundance: few
j_gene: TRBJ1-5
d_gene: -
v_gene: TRBV27
CDR3nt: TGTGCCAGCAGTTCAACCAGGGGCAGTAGTATAGTCAATCAGCCCCAGCATTTT
CDR3aa: CASSSTRGSSIVNQPQHF

abundance: -
j_gene: TRBJ2-5
d_gene: -
v_gene: TRBV14
CDR3nt: TGTGCCAGCAGCTGGGAGGACAAGGCAGGAACCCAGTACTTC
CDR3aa: CASSWEDKAGTQYF

abundance: -
j_gene: TRBJ2-3
d_gene: -
v_gene: TRBV21-1
CDR3nt: TGTGCCAGCAGCAACGACGGGGTGGAAGATACGCAGTATTTT
CDR3aa: CASSNDGVEDTQYF

abundance: -
j_gene: TRBJ1-2
d_gene: -
v_gene: TRBV20-1
CDR3nt: TGCAGTGCTAGAGATCGGAGGGGGAACTATGGCTACACCTTC
CDR3aa: CSARDRRGNYGYTF

abundance: -
j_gene: TRBJ1-1
d_gene: TRBD1
v_gene: TRBV29-1
CDR3nt: TGCAGCGTTGTAGGGGGCGGGTGGAACACTGAAGCTTTCTTT
CDR3aa: CSVVGGGWNTEAFF

abundance: few
j_gene: TRBJ1-6
d_gene: TRBD1
v_gene: TRBV5-1
CDR3nt: TGCGCCAGCAGCTTGAAACAGGGGAGGTCACCCCTCCACTTT
CDR3aa: CASSLKQGRSPLHF

abundance: many
j_gene: TRBJ2-5
d_gene: TRBD1
v_gene: TRBV18
CDR3nt: TGTGCCAGCTCACGGGGACAGAGCTACCAAGAGACCCAGTACTTC
CDR3aa: CASSRGQSYQETQYF

abundance: -
j_gene: TRBJ2-4
d_gene: TRBD2
v_gene: TRBV3-1
CDR3nt: TGTGCCAGCAGCCAAGATTGGCTAGCGGGGCAATTGGGTGAGCAGTACTTC
CDR3aa: CASSQDWLAGQLGEQYF

abundance: -
j_gene: TRBJ1-2
d_gene: -
v_gene: TRBV30
CDR3nt: TGTGCCTGGAGGCTAAAGTCCGGGACAATGTATGGCTACACCTTC
CDR3aa: CAWRLKSGTMYGYTF

abundance: -
j_gene: TRBJ2-7
d_gene: TRBD1
v_gene: TRBV7-2
CDR3nt: TGTGCCAGCAAGCCCGACAGGGCGAGCTCCTACGAGCAGTACTTC
CDR3aa: CASKPDRASSYEQYF